This T cell receptor beta chain emerged from a study of response to subunit inactivated influenza vaccine. The table lists this clonotype with a few counts. Its antigen remains unknown. TCRdb used MiXCR to reprocess the RT-PCR reads, holding one entry per CDR3 protein. The table has roughly 170,000 distinct CDR3 sequences, around a tenth seen once. Study outcomes and limitations: New T cells are recruited in small numbers by each seasonal influenza vaccination, according to the authors' suggestion.

The ends were cut back, 0 bases at V and 8 bases at J, with 8 bases in the middle. This CDR3 has 13 residues. Germline CDR1 and CDR2: MNHEY and SMNVEV (reference sequence). The starting material was non-naive T cells sorted from PBMCs, obtained on the day of vaccination. The receptor's source is a man between 50 and 59 years old who received an inactivated influenza vaccine. The genes are TRBV27 and TRBJ1-3; maybe TRBD1 (6 bases). The CDR3 spells CASSLSDSHTIYF. Here the CDR3 DNA reads TGTGCCAGCAGTTTATCGGACAGCCACACCATATATTTT.